Listed below are T cell receptor beta chains from one sample, sequenced in a study of T cell changes during pregnancy in multiple sclerosis. TCRdb's copy holds only in-frame clones and misses some; the assay was immunoSEQ multiplex PCR. The table includes around 56,000 clones, about nine tenths detected once. Sequenced here: CD4+ T cells from peripheral blood mononuclear cells, sampled in the third trimester of pregnancy. The receptors were sampled from a female donor with multiple sclerosis, enrolled in a pregnancy study. Each CDR3 is given with its conserved first and last residue. Fields, in order: J gene, V gene, D gene, CDR3 DNA, CDR3 protein. The D gene is left open where the match is weak.

J: TRBJ1-1
V: TRBV18
D: -
DNA: TGTGCCAGCTCACCACAACAGGGAAGGAACACTGAAGCTTTCTTT
CDR3: CASSPQQGRNTEAFF

J: TRBJ1-2
V: TRBV5-5
D: -
DNA: TGTGCCAGCAGCCGGACCGGACAGTTGAACTATGGCTACACCTTC
CDR3: CASSRTGQLNYGYTF

J: TRBJ1-4
V: TRBV7-9
D: -
DNA: TGTGCCAGCAGCAGAAAGGGACTAGCTTATGATAAACTGTTTTTT
CDR3: CASSRKGLAYDKLFF

J: TRBJ1-4
V: TRBV7-9
D: TRBD1
DNA: TGTGCCAGCAGCTTAGGCTGGACAGGGGGAACTAATGAAAAACTGTTTTTT
CDR3: CASSLGWTGGTNEKLFF

J: TRBJ2-7
V: TRBV6-1
D: TRBD2
DNA: TGTGCCAGCAGTGCCTGGACTAGCGGGAGGTTATGGCCCTACGAGCAGTACTTC
CDR3: CASSAWTSGRLWPYEQYF

J: TRBJ2-1
V: TRBV27
D: TRBD2
DNA: TGTGCCAGCAGTTTATCGGGGGGGGTGGGTGAGCAGTTCTTC
CDR3: CASSLSGGVGEQFF

J: TRBJ2-3
V: TRBV6-6
D: -
DNA: TGTGCCAGCGGTGGCGGGGCGGGCACAGATACGCAGTATTTT
CDR3: CASGGGAGTDTQYF

J: TRBJ2-7
V: TRBV28
D: TRBD2
DNA: TGTGCCAGCAGTTTAGGTGGGCTAGCGGTAAACGAGCAGTACTTC
CDR3: CASSLGGLAVNEQYF

J: TRBJ1-6
V: TRBV4-2
D: -
DNA: TGTGCCAGCAGCCAAGATCGGACAGCTTCAAGCTCCTATAATTCACCCCTCCACTTT
CDR3: CASSQDRTASSSYNSPLHF

J: TRBJ2-7
V: TRBV19
D: TRBD1
DNA: TGTGCCAGTAAACTCGGGACAGACTTTCACGAGCAGTACTTC
CDR3: CASKLGTDFHEQYF

J: TRBJ2-7
V: TRBV4-2
D: TRBD2
DNA: TGTGCCAGCAGACTTACTAGCGGGAGCTCCTACGAGCAGTACTTC
CDR3: CASRLTSGSSYEQYF

J: TRBJ2-7
V: TRBV13
D: -
DNA: TGTGCCAGCAGCTTCCGGAGCCCGAGGTCTTACGAGCAGTACTTC
CDR3: CASSFRSPRSYEQYF

J: TRBJ1-1
V: TRBV7-6
D: -
DNA: TGTGCCAGCAGCCCCGAGGGCCGCGCTGAAGCTTTCTTT
CDR3: CASSPEGRAEAFF

J: TRBJ2-7
V: TRBV29-1
D: TRBD1
DNA: TGCAGCGTTGATGGGACAGGGGGGAGCGAGCAGTACTTC
CDR3: CSVDGTGGSEQYF

J: TRBJ2-2
V: TRBV28
D: TRBD2
DNA: TGTGCCAGCAGTTTAGGGGGGGAATCCGGGGAGCTGTTTTTT
CDR3: CASSLGGESGELFF

J: TRBJ2-1
V: TRBV5-1
D: -
DNA: TGCGCCAGCAGCCCTCCAGGGGTAGGAAGTAATGAGCAGTTCTTC
CDR3: CASSPPGVGSNEQFF

J: TRBJ1-5
V: TRBV19
D: TRBD1
DNA: TGTGCCAGTAGCCTGGGGGACAGTCTGAGCAATCAGCCCCAGCATTTT
CDR3: CASSLGDSLSNQPQHF